This T cell receptor beta chain was found in a study of shared clonotypes between healthy human individuals. Libraries were prepared by immunoSEQ multiplex PCR; TCRdb keeps only in-frame clonotypes and omits some of them. The table includes some 2,500,000 clones, approximately 94% detected once. Germline-derived CDR1 and CDR2 are SQVTM and ANQGSEA. CDR3 length equals 13 residues. The V and J ends lost 6 bases and 2 bases respectively, with 14 bases between them. The sample consisted of naive CD4+ T cells from PBMCs. As to subset: CD45RA+ positively selected. This TCR was sampled from a man younger than 35 in good health. Some clones in this sample may be carry-over from other donors' samples. The chain recombines TRBV29-1 with TRBJ2-7; D unclear. The CDR3, as DNA: TGCAGCGTCTCCGACCGCGGTACCTACGAGCAGTACTTC. This sequence encodes CSVSDRGTYEQYF.